This T cell receptor beta chain comes out of a study of tumor and adjacent non-tumor tissue in lung cancer. At the level of the study: On average, productive TCRbeta reads reached about 4.17 million per sample. Study-wide findings and caveats: Higher tumor TCR diversity was associated with shorter survival.

The template was RNA from unsorted bulk tissue. The normal lung tissue was taken more than 3 cm from the tumor edge. A modified ARM-PCR protocol with three rounds of nested PCR amplified TCRbeta. TCRdb re-derived calls from the multiplex PCR reads in MiXCR, one entry per CDR3 protein. The sample lists tens of thousands of distinct CDR3 sequences, over 60% occurring once. Concerning this clonotype: The target antigen is unknown. At one end the junction does not follow the germline gene, possibly because of a read error.

The clonotype was recovered from a man in his 70s with non-small cell lung cancer. The sequenced sample was distant non-tumor lung tissue.

CDR3 sequence reads: CANSLDRGGRYEQYF. CDR3 DNA: TGTGCCAACAGCTTAGATCGGGGCGGGAGATACGAGCAGTATTTC. The chain employs TRBV11-2 and TRBJ2-7; 7 bases line up with TRBD2. The germline V gene has CDR1 SGHAT and CDR2 FQNNGV. The CDR3 has 15 residues.